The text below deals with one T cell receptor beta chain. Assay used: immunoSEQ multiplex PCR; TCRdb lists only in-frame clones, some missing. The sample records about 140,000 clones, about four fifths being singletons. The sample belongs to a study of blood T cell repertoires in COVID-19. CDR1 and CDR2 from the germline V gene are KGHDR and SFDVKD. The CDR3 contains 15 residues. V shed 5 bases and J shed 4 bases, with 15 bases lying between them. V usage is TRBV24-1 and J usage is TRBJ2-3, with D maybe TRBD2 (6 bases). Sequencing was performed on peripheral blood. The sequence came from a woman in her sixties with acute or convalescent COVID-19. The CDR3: CATSGAGGIADTQYF. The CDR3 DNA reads TGTGCCACCAGTGGGGCGGGCGGGATAGCAGATACGCAGTATTTT.